A selection of T cell receptor beta chains follows, all from one sample in a study of blood T cell repertoires in COVID-19. Sequencing was performed with immunoSEQ multiplex PCR; in TCRdb, only in-frame clones are kept and a portion is missing. The data hold approximately 180,000 clones, with roughly 84% observed a single time. The material sequenced was peripheral blood. The receptors come from a woman older than 75 with acute or convalescent COVID-19. The CDR3 runs from the conserved cysteine through the conserved F or W. A D gene is named only where the DNA matches it firmly. Rows give clone size only sometimes, using once, few, many, or a class for an expanded clone.

v_gene	d_gene	abundance	j_gene	CDR3nt	CDR3aa
TRBV19	NA	NA	TRBJ1-2	TGTGCCAGTAGTGTCAGGGATCTTTATGGCTACACCTTC	CASSVRDLYGYTF
TRBV6-5	NA	NA	TRBJ2-3	TGTGCCAGCAGTTACCCTCTGACAGCCAGAGATACGCAGTATTTT	CASSYPLTARDTQYF
TRBV27	NA	NA	TRBJ1-1	TGTGCCAGCAGTTTAACAACAGCAAACACTGAAGCTTTCTTT	CASSLTTANTEAFF
TRBV27	TRBD2	NA	TRBJ2-3	TGTGCCAGCAGTTTCCAACTACTAGCGGGAGTAGTAGATACGCAGTATTTT	CASSFQLLAGVVDTQYF
TRBV7-3	TRBD2	NA	TRBJ2-1	TGTGCCAGCAGCTTAGTCGGGAGCGGGAGGGCCGACAATGAGCAGTTCTTC	CASSLVGSGRADNEQFF
TRBV12-3/TRBV12-4	NA	NA	TRBJ2-5	TGTGCCAGCAGTTTACATCAGGGGGAGACCCAGTACTTC	CASSLHQGETQYF
TRBV7-9	NA	NA	TRBJ2-7	TGTGCCAGCAGCTTAGAGTCTTGGACTGAAGGTGAGCAGTACTTC	CASSLESWTEGEQYF
TRBV10-2	NA	NA	TRBJ2-1	TGCGCCAGCAGTATCGGTAATGAGCAGTTCTTC	CASSIGNEQFF
TRBV9	NA	NA	TRBJ1-2	TGTGCCAGCAGCGCAAGCGGCGGTCTCGGGAGCGGCTACACCTTC	CASSASGGLGSGYTF
TRBV6-1	TRBD1	NA	TRBJ2-3	TGTGCCAGCAGTGTATTCCCGGGACAGGGCACAGATACGCAGTATTTT	CASSVFPGQGTDTQYF
TRBV5-1	NA	NA	TRBJ2-7	TGCGCCAGCAGCTTAGTAGCGTACGAGCAGTACTTC	CASSLVAYEQYF
TRBV12-5	NA	once	TRBJ1-2	TGTGCTAGTGGTTTGGCCGTCTCTAACTATGGCTACACCTTC	CASGLAVSNYGYTF
TRBV19	TRBD1	NA	TRBJ2-4	TGTGCCAGTAAACGACAGGGTATAAACATTCAGTACTTC	CASKRQGINIQYF
TRBV5-4	NA	NA	TRBJ2-3	TGTGCCAGCAGCTTGGACAGGAGTGCTAGCACAGATACGCAGTATTTT	CASSLDRSASTDTQYF
TRBV12-3/TRBV12-4	TRBD1	few	TRBJ1-5	TGTGCCAGCAGACCTACAGGGGGCCAGCCCCAGCATTTT	CASRPTGGQPQHF
TRBV6-1	NA	NA	TRBJ1-2	TGTGCCAGCAGTGAACCTCAGGTCGTTTATGGCTACACCTTC	CASSEPQVVYGYTF
TRBV30	NA	NA	TRBJ2-1	TGTGCCTGGAGTTCAGACTACCTCTCCTCCAATGAGCAGTTCTTC	CAWSSDYLSSNEQFF
TRBV5-1	NA	once	TRBJ2-3	TGCGCCAGCAGCTTGAGTACAGGGATGGGGACAGATACGCAGTATTTT	CASSLSTGMGTDTQYF
TRBV10-3	NA	NA	TRBJ1-1	TGTGCCATCACCTTCGGGGGTGGCACTGAAGCTTTCTTT	CAITFGGGTEAFF
TRBV2	NA	few	TRBJ1-3	TGTGCCAGCAGTGTCACAGCCTCTGGAAACACCATATATTTT	CASSVTASGNTIYF
TRBV7-9	NA	NA	TRBJ2-7	TGTGCCAGCAGCCCCGAAGGGGGTAGAATCGAGCAGTACTTC	CASSPEGGRIEQYF
TRBV9	NA	NA	TRBJ2-5	TGTGCCTCCACGGCAGGGGGGCTTGGGGAGACCCAGTACTTC	CASTAGGLGETQYF
TRBV23-1	NA	NA	TRBJ2-5	TGCGCCAGCACCGGGGAGACCCAGTACTTC	CASTGETQYF
TRBV4-1	NA	NA	TRBJ1-6	TGCGCCAGCAGCCCCATGTGGGCAGGTGATTCACCCCTCCACTTT	CASSPMWAGDSPLHF
TRBV5-8	TRBD1	NA	TRBJ2-6	TGTGCCAGCTCTTCCCCCGGGACAGGCTATTCTGGGGCCAACGTCCTGACTTTC	CASSSPGTGYSGANVLTF
TRBV5-4	NA	NA	TRBJ2-5	TGTGCCAGCAGCGCATCCAGGTACCAAGAGACCCAGTACTTC	CASSASRYQETQYF
TRBV3-1/TRBV3-2	NA	few	TRBJ1-5	TGTGCCAGCAGCCAAGGTCTCAATCAGCCCCAGCATTTT	CASSQGLNQPQHF
TRBV5-4	NA	NA	TRBJ2-2	TGTGCCAGCAGCTTGAGGGCAGGGGAGAACACCGGGGAGCTGTTTTTT	CASSLRAGENTGELFF
TRBV10-3	TRBD2	NA	TRBJ2-1	TGTGCCATCAGTGTGGCGGGAGGGCGCAATGAGCAGTTCTTC	CAISVAGGRNEQFF
TRBV6-5	TRBD2	NA	TRBJ2-7	TGTGCCAGCAGCCGGGGACTAGCCTACGAGCAGTACTTC	CASSRGLAYEQYF
TRBV16	TRBD2	NA	TRBJ2-3	TGTGCCAGCAGCCAGACTAGCGGGGTTGCAGATACGCAGTATTTT	CASSQTSGVADTQYF
TRBV6-5	TRBD1	NA	TRBJ1-1	TGTGCCACGCGGACAGGGTTGAACACTGAAGCTTTCTTT	CATRTGLNTEAFF
TRBV9	TRBD1	NA	TRBJ1-2	TGTGCCAGCAGCGCCCGGGACAGGGGAAACTATGGCTACACCTTC	CASSARDRGNYGYTF
TRBV3-1/TRBV3-2	NA	NA	TRBJ2-7	TGTGCCAGCAGCCAGTTGTCGTCGGAGCAGTACTTC	CASSQLSSEQYF
TRBV6-4	TRBD1	NA	TRBJ2-2	TGTGCCAGCAGTGGACAGGGCGCCGGGGAGCTGTTTTTT	CASSGQGAGELFF
TRBV30	NA	NA	TRBJ2-2	TGTGCCTCCCAGGGGCAGAACACCGGGGAGCTGTTTTTT	CASQGQNTGELFF
TRBV9	TRBD2	NA	TRBJ2-3	TGTGCCAGCAGCCTAGGGGTCCTAGCGGGGGCTAGGACTAGCACAGATACGCAGTATTTT	CASSLGVLAGARTSTDTQYF
TRBV9	NA	few	TRBJ1-6	TGTGCCAGCAGCGAGCAGGGGACCCCTAATTCACCCCTCCACTTT	CASSEQGTPNSPLHF
TRBV1	NA	NA	TRBJ2-1	TGCACCAGCAGCCTCTCTAGTAAGGACTACAATGAGCAGTTCTTC	CTSSLSSKDYNEQFF